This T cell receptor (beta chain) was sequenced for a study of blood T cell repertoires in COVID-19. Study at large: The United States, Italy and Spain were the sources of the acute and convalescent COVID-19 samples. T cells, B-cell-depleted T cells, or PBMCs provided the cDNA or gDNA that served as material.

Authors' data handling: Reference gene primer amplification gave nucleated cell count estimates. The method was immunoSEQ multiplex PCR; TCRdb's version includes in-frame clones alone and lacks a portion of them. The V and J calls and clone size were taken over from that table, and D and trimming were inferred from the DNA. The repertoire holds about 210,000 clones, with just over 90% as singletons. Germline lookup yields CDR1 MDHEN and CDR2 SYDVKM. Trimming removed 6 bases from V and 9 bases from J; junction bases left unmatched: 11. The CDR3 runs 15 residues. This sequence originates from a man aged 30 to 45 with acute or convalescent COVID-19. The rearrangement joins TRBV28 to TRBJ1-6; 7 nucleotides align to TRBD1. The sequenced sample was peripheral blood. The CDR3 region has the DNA TGTGCCAGCAGACCCCCGACAGGGCAATCTTCACCCCTCCACTTT. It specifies CASRPPTGQSSPLHF. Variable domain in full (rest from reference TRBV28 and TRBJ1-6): DVKVTQSSRYLVKRTGEKVFLECVQDMDHENMFWYRQDPGLGLRLIYFSYDVKMKEKGDIPEGYSVSREKKERFSLILESASTNQTSMYLCASRPPTGQSSPLHFGNGTRLTVT.